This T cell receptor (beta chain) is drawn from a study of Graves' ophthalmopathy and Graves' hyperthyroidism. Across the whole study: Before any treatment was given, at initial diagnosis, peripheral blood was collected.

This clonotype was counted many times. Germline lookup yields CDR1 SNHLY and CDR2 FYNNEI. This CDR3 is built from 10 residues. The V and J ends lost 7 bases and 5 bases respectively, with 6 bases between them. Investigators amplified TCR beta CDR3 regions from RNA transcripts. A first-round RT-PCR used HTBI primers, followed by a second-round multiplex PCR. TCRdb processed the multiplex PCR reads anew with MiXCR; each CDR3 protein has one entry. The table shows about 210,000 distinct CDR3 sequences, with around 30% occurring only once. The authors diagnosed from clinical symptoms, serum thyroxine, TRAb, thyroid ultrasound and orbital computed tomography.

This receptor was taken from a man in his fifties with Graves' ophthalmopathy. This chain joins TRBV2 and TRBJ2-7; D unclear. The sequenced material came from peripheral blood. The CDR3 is CASTGHEQYF. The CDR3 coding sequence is TGTGCCAGCACTGGACACGAGCAGTACTTC. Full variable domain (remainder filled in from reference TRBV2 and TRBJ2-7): EPEVTQTPSHQVTQMGQEVILRCVPISNHLYFYWYRQILGQKVEFLVSFYNNEISEKSEIFDDQFSVERPDGSNFTLKIRSTKLEDSAMYFCASTGHEQYFGPGTRLTVT.